These 18 T cell receptor beta chains originate from one sample sequenced in a study of naive and memory T cell subsets. For blood and skin samples, reverse transcription used TCR alpha and beta constant primers. TCRdb fed the UMI-ligation and nested PCR reads into MiXCR, producing one record per CDR3 protein. The table lists approximately 20,000 distinct CDR3 sequences, 8% to 10% of them singletons. The treatment denotes: skin biopsy from PPD injection site in Mantoux-positive individual. Unsorted total RNA, roughly 1 to 1,100 ng, was DNase treated before reverse transcription. Sequencing was performed on skin, taken from a tuberculin skin test site. The origin of the receptors is an adult in good health.

The V call is TRBV7-9, the J call TRBJ1-1, with D unresolved. The CDR3 is 15 residues long. Trimming took off 1 base at V and 1 base at J, with 10 bases between the two ends. Germline V gene data show CDR1 as SEHNR and CDR2 as FQNEAQ (reference sequence). In DNA form, the CDR3 reads TGTGCCAGCAGCTTAGATGCGAGGACGAACACTGAAGCTTTCTTT. Residues: CASSLDARTNTEAFF.

This clonotype was found many times. The rearrangement links TRBV28 to TRBJ2-3; 7 bases fit TRBD2. V lost 6 bases, J lost 1 base, and 7 bases stayed unmatched. CDR3 length equals 15 residues. From germline, CDR1 is MDHEN and CDR2 SYDVKM. The CDR3 reads CASSGGGSRTDTQYF. The CDR3 DNA is TGTGCCAGCAGCGGCGGCGGGAGCCGCACAGATACGCAGTATTTT.

This clonotype was recorded many times. The chain recombines TRBV19 with TRBJ2-2; TRBD2 matches at 13 bases. The CDR3 sequence is 15 residues long. Germline values: CDR1 LNHDA, CDR2 SQIVND (reference sequence). The ends lost 7 bases at V and 6 bases at J; junction bases unmatched: 5. CDR3 amino acids: CASNLGLAGSGELFF. CDR3 DNA sequence: TGTGCCAGTAATTTGGGACTAGCGGGATCCGGGGAGCTGTTTTTT.

This clonotype was seen a handful of times. The chain uses TRBV12-5 and TRBJ2-3, with 13 bases aligning to TRBD2. This CDR3 region has 16 residues. Germline V gives CDR1 LGHNT, CDR2 FRNRAP. Trimming cost V 3 bases and J 3 bases; bases outside gene matches: 3. CDR3 region: CASGFQLAGGTDTQYF. The CDR3 DNA is TGTGCTAGTGGTTTCCAACTAGCGGGGGGGACAGATACGCAGTATTTT.

The chain links TRBV25-1 to TRBJ1-6; D call uncertain. CDR1 is MGHDK and CDR2 is SYGVNS in the germline V gene. The V gene lost 2 bases and the J gene lost 8 bases, with 10 bases spanning the gap. The CDR3 is 14 amino acids. CDR3 region: CASSESRRDSPLHF. DNA for the CDR3: TGTGCCAGCAGTGAAAGTCGCCGGGATTCACCCCTCCACTTT.

This clonotype was found many times. The V gene is TRBV7-2, the J gene TRBJ1-1; D remains unclear. V lost 8 bases and J 9 bases, leaving 13 bases between the germline ends. CDR1 and CDR2 (germline): SGHTA, FQGNSA. This CDR3 has 11 residues. CDR3 loop: CASRRGDKAFF. The DNA of the CDR3 is TGTGCCAGCCGTCGAGGAGACAAAGCTTTCTTT.

Only a few counts were recorded for this clonotype. The chain is built from TRBV7-9 and TRBJ1-2, with 8 bases lining up with TRBD1. CDR1 and CDR2 (germline): SEHNR, FQNEAQ (reference sequence). CDR3 size: 13 residues. The junction had 5 bases not matched to a gene; V was cut back by 7 bases and J by 4 bases. The CDR3 loop is CASIDRGSYGYTF. CDR3 DNA: TGTGCCAGCATCGACAGGGGATCCTATGGCTACACCTTC.

This clonotype was seen a handful of times. The chain has TRBV15 and TRBJ1-4, with D uncertain. Germline V lookup: CDR1 LNHNV, CDR2 YYDKDF (reference sequence). V was clipped by 3 bases and J by 2 bases, with 10 bases between them. This CDR3 is 15 amino acids long. Written as DNA, the CDR3 is TGTGCCACCAGCAGCAGGCAGACGACTAATGAAAAACTGTTTTTT. Amino acids: CATSSRQTTNEKLFF. Together with reference TRBV15 and TRBJ1-4, the CDR3 gives the full variable domain: DAMVIQNPRYQVTQFGKPVTLSCSQTLNHNVMYWYQQKSSQAPKLLFHYYDKDFNNEADTPDNFQSRRPNTSFCFLDIRSPGLGDTAMYLCATSSRQTTNEKLFFGSGTQLSVL.

This clonotype was seen more than once but under ten times. The V gene is TRBV19, the J gene TRBJ2-6, with D hard to call. In germline, CDR1 is LNHDA, CDR2 SQIVND (reference sequence). Trimming took off 3 bases at V and 0 bases at J, with 12 bases between the two ends. The CDR3 extends over 17 amino acids. The DNA of the CDR3 is TGTGCCAGTAGTATTTCCCCAGGAAACTCTGGGGCCAACGTCCTGACTTTC. Translated, it gives CASSISPGNSGANVLTF.

This clonotype was counted a few times. This sequence joins TRBV4-2 and TRBJ2-1; 7 bases are shared with TRBD2. Germline CDR1 and CDR2: LGHNA and YNFKEQ. V lost 0 bases, J lost 0 bases, and 5 bases stayed unmatched. The CDR3 sequence is 17 residues long. DNA of the CDR3: TGTGCCAGCAGCCAAGATCTTGGCGGGAGCTCCTACAATGAGCAGTTCTTC. This sequence encodes CASSQDLGGSSYNEQFF.

This clonotype was observed a handful of times. The genes are TRBV19 and TRBJ2-1; 11 bases are a match to TRBD1. The CDR3 is made up of 17 amino acids. Germline CDR1 reads LNHDA; CDR2 reads SQIVND (reference sequence). The ends lost 4 bases at V and 3 bases at J; junction bases unmatched: 8. CDR3 loop: CASSNPGQGVFYNEQFF. CDR3 DNA: TGTGCCAGTAGTAACCCGGGACAGGGGGTTTTCTACAATGAGCAGTTCTTC.

The chain joins TRBV20-1 to TRBJ2-7; D possibly corresponds to TRBD1 (6 bases). CDR1 and CDR2 (germline): DFQATT, SNEGSKA (reference sequence). V lost 7 bases and J 2 bases, leaving 9 bases between the germline ends. The CDR3 is 11 residues long. The CDR3 loop reads CSVYRAYEQYF. CDR3 DNA sequence: TGCAGTGTTTACAGGGCCTACGAGCAGTACTTC.

This clonotype was seen ten or more times. The V gene is TRBV7-2, the J gene TRBJ2-3, with 8 bases that match TRBD2. The germline V gene has CDR1 SGHTA and CDR2 FQGNSA. The CDR3 covers 15 residues. V shed 4 bases and J 0 bases; nucleotides not matched to a gene: 3. The chain's CDR3 is CASSSSGLSTDTQYF. CDR3 coding DNA: TGTGCCAGCAGCTCTAGCGGGTTAAGCACAGATACGCAGTATTTT.

This clonotype has a count of ten or more. The chain employs TRBV20-1 and TRBJ2-2; D unclear. V lost 4 bases and J 0 bases, leaving 9 bases between the germline ends. CDR1 is DFQATT and CDR2 is SNEGSKA in the germline V gene (reference sequence). The CDR3 has 14 amino acids. The DNA for the CDR3 is TGCAGTGCTACTGCTGCGGCGAACACCGGGGAGCTGTTTTTT. Translating it yields CSATAAANTGELFF.

Comments on this clonotype: One end of the junction does not line up with germline, which may come from a read error. This chain links TRBV6-1 with TRBJ1-2; maybe TRBD1 (5 bases). The CDR3 sequence is 13 residues long. Germline V CDR1 and CDR2: MNHNS, SASEGT. The CDR3 loop is CASSEGGTYGDTF. CDR3 nucleotide sequence: TGTGCCAGCAGTGAAGGGGGGACCTATGGCGACACCTTC.

In this sample, this clonotype is medium-sized (0.01 to 0.1%). This chain links TRBV20-1 with TRBJ1-2, with D possibly matching TRBD1 (5 bases). CDR3 length: 13 amino acids. Trimming removed 0 bases at V and 3 bases at J, with 8 bases between. Germline loops: CDR1 DFQATT, CDR2 SNEGSKA (reference sequence). CDR3 DNA sequence: TGCAGTGCTAGAGATGACAGAGACTATGGCTACACCTTC. It encodes CSARDDRDYGYTF.

This clonotype was observed at least ten times. In DNA form, the CDR3 reads TGCGCCAGCAGCTCGGACCGGGACGCAGCCTACGAGCAGTACTTC. This translates into CASSSDRDAAYEQYF. The gene calls are TRBV5-1 and TRBJ2-7; D tentatively fits TRBD1 or TRBD2 (5 bases each). V dropped 3 bases and J dropped 2 bases, with 15 bases sitting between them. CDR1 and CDR2 from the germline V gene are SGHRS and YFSETQ. The CDR3 loop spans 15 amino acids.

The chain joins TRBV2 to TRBJ2-2; D may match TRBD1 or TRBD2 (6 bases each). CDR3 size: 15 residues. Trimming shortened V by 6 bases and J by 0 bases, and 11 bases separated the two germline ends. Germline CDR1 reads SNHLY; CDR2 reads FYNNEI. CDR3 protein: CASRPGATNTGELFF. The DNA for the CDR3 is TGTGCCAGCAGGCCGGGGGCTACGAACACCGGGGAGCTGTTTTTT.